The present T cell receptor beta chain was sequenced within a study of response to subunit inactivated influenza vaccine (dated by TCRdb to 2016 to 2019). Looking at the study overall: To follow how T cells responded to a trivalent subunit inactivated influenza vaccine, the researchers relied on deep quantitative profiling of the T cell receptor repertoire. Broad study findings and their caveats: It was suggested by the authors that each seasonal influenza vaccination may recruit only a limited number of new T cells.

Of note for this clonotype: The antigen it recognizes is unknown. There are no base qualities to consult, and no much larger clone falls within one base.

The library was prepared using RT-PCR. The reads were generated on an Illumina HiSeq 2500. TCRdb trimmed the raw reads at Q25, called clones with MiXCR and kept productive beta chains. Merged by CDR3 protein, the rows form single entries marked with the most common genes and DNA. This sample comprises about 500,000 distinct CDR3 sequences, roughly 7.6% of them detected only once. 10% to 15% of the sample rests with the top ten. From the cysteine up to the phenylalanine, the CDR3 has a length of 15 residues. The entry retains the CDR3 DNA only, 45 bases that are in frame from base 1. V lost 3 bases and J lost 5 bases; the stretch between them is 17 bases long. CDR1 and CDR2 are read off the germline V gene (reference sequence) as DFQATT and SNEGSKA.

Material: PBMCs from blood, obtained roughly 24 months after vaccination. The chain employs TRBV20-1 and TRBJ2-1; TRBD1 could be the D gene, as 6 bases match. The origin of this receptor is a man aged 45 to 70 who received an inactivated influenza vaccine. Donor details come from another sample of the same person, matched by shared clones. The CDR3 has the sequence CSASSGESVHNEQFF. The DNA sequence follows: TGCAGTGCTAGTTCAGGGGAGTCTGTCCACAATGAGCAGTTCTTC.